These 8 T cell receptor beta chains share one sample of origin, sequenced in a study of cytomegalovirus exposure and HLA in healthy donors. PCR involved 60 Vbeta and 13 Jbeta primers. Profiled with immunoSEQ multiplex PCR; TCRdb holds only in-frame clones, not every one. The profile covers roughly 110,000 clones, with roughly 80% appearing a single time and 2% to 3% taken by the ten largest. The specimen sequenced was PBMCs. Receptors originate from a man aged 35-49 years in good health and CMV-seronegative.

The rearrangement joins TRBV9 to TRBJ1-1; D perhaps matches TRBD1 (6 bases). Germline CDR1 is SGDLS and CDR2 is YYNGEE. CDR3 length: 14 residues. Trimming pared 3 bases from V and 6 bases from J, leaving 15 bases between. The CDR3 loop is CASSGEQGRAEAFF. The CDR3 nucleotides are TGTGCCAGCAGCGGCGAGCAGGGGCGAGCTGAAGCTTTCTTT.

The sample holds a few counts of this clone. The genes are TRBV6-1 and TRBJ1-6; 8 bases line up with TRBD1. The length of the CDR3 is 16 residues. V shed 4 bases, J shed 8 bases, and the junction held 10 bases outside the gene matches. Germline CDR1 and CDR2: MNHNS and SASEGT. CDR3 sequence reads: CASSARTGRQDSPLHF. DNA for the CDR3: TGTGCCAGCAGTGCACGGACAGGGAGGCAAGATTCACCCCTCCACTTT.

For this clone: Distinct nucleotide sequences in the sample also encode this CDR3. The chain combines TRBV15 with TRBJ1-2; 8 bases match TRBD1. Germline V gives CDR1 LNHNV, CDR2 YYDKDF (reference sequence). The V and J ends lost 1 base and 4 bases, in that order; junction bases with no gene match: 5. The CDR3 runs to 15 residues. CDR3 amino acids: CATSRGGQGAYGYTF. The CDR3 nucleotides read TGTGCCACCAGCAGAGGCGGACAGGGCGCCTATGGCTACACCTTC.

V usage is TRBV2 and J usage is TRBJ2-5, with D maybe TRBD1 (7 bases). Germline CDR1 SNHLY, CDR2 FYNNEI. The CDR3 consists of 18 residues. The V gene lost 1 base and the J gene lost 5 bases, with 23 bases spanning the gap. In DNA, the CDR3 is TGTGCCAGCAGTGAAGGGAGGGGGCAAGGACGGGGTCGGGAGACCCAGTACTTC. Amino acids: CASSEGRGQGRGRETQYF.

The chain is built from TRBV18 and TRBJ2-4, with 9 positions matching TRBD1. CDR3 length: 15 residues. After removal of 5 bases from V and 0 bases from J, the junction contained 2 bases not matched to a gene. Germline CDR1 KGHSH, CDR2 LQKENI. The chain's CDR3 is CASSRTGEAKNIQYF. CDR3 coding DNA: TGTGCCAGCTCAAGGACAGGGGAAGCCAAAAACATTCAGTACTTC. Together with reference TRBV18 and TRBJ2-4, the CDR3 gives the full variable domain: NAGVMQNPRHLVRRRGQEARLRCSPMKGHSHVYWYRQLPEEGLKFMVYLQKENIIDESGMPKERFSAEFPKEGPSILRIQQVVRGDSAAYFCASSRTGEAKNIQYFGAGTRLSVL.

This clone was picked up one time. The V call is TRBV19, the J call TRBJ2-5; 7 bases match TRBD1. The V segment lost 5 bases and the J segment 1 base; nucleotides outside the gene matches: 4. From germline, CDR1 is LNHDA and CDR2 SQIVND (reference sequence). The CDR3 totals 14 residues. In DNA form, the CDR3 reads TGTGCCAGTAGTTCTTGGGACAGCCAAGAGACCCAGTACTTC. The encoded protein is CASSSWDSQETQYF.

V is TRBV4-1 and J is TRBJ2-2; D is unclear. Germline V gene lookup returns CDR1 MGHRA and CDR2 YSYEKL. This CDR3 is 16 amino acids long. V lost 1 base, J lost 6 bases, and 15 bases lay in between. The DNA of the CDR3 is TGCGCCAGCAGCCAAGCCAATCTAGTGGCGGCCGGGGAGCTGTTTTTT. Translation: CASSQANLVAAGELFF.

This chain connects TRBV30 to TRBJ2-6; 10 bases map to TRBD1. Germline trimming cut 1 base from V and 0 bases from J; bases unmatched to any gene: 9. In germline, CDR1 is GTSNPN, CDR2 SVGIG (reference sequence). This CDR3 has 19 amino acids. CDR3: CAWSAQPTGGLSGANVLTF. The CDR3 DNA reads TGTGCCTGGAGTGCCCAACCGACAGGGGGCCTCTCTGGGGCCAACGTCCTGACTTTC.